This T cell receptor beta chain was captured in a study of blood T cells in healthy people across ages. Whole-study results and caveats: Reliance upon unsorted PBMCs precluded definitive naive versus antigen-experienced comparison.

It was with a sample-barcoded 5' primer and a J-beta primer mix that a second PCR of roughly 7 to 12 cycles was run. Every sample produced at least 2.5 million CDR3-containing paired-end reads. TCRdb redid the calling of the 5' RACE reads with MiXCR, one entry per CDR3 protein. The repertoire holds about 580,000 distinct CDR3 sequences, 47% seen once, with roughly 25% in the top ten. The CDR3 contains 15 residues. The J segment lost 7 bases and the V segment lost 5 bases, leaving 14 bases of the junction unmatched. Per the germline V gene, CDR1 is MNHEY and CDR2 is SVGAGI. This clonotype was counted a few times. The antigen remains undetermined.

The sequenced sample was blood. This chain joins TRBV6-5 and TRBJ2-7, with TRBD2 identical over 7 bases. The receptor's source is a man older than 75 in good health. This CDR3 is CASSGGASGNNEQYF. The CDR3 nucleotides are TGTGCCAGCAGTGGAGGGGCTAGCGGTAACAATGAGCAGTACTTC.